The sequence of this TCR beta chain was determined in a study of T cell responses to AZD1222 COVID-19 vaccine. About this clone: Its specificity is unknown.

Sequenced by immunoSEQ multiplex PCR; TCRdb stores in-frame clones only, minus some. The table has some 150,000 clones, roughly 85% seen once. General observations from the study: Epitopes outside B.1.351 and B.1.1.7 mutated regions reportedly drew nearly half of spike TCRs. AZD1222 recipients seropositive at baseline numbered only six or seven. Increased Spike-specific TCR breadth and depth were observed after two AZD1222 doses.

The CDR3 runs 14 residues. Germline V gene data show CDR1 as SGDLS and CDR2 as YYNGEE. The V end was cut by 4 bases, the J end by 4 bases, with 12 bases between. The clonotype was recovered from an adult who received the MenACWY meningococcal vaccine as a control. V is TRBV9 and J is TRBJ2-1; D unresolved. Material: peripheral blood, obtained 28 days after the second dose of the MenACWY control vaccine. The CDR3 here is CASSPTMGYNEQFF. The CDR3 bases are TGTGCCAGCAGCCCAACGATGGGTTACAATGAGCAGTTCTTC.